This T cell receptor (beta chain) came from a study of T cells in Graves' hyperthyroidism and ophthalmopathy. Study conclusions and caveats: Prediction of ophthalmopathy progression came a median around 7.1 months pre-onset.

RNA transcripts yielded amplified TCR beta CDR3 regions. First-round RT-PCR of the TCR CDR3 relied on the HTBI primer set. MiXCR, applied by TCRdb to the multiplex PCR reads, yields one record per CDR3 protein. The sample holds approximately 430,000 distinct CDR3 sequences, roughly 14% seen once. V lost 4 bases and J lost 2; bases outside the gene matches: 19. CDR1 and CDR2 (germline): SGHRS, YFSETQ. CDR3 length: 19 amino acids. The diagnostic basis comprised clinical symptoms, serum thyroxine and TRAb, thyroid ultrasound and orbital computed tomography. This clonotype was detected many times. Its antigen is not identified.

The receptor's source is a woman aged 18-30 years with Graves' hyperthyroidism. Sequenced material: blood. V gene TRBV5-1 combines with J gene TRBJ2-3; 7 bases are shared with TRBD2. The CDR3 nucleotides are TGCGCCAGCAGCCCTTCCGGGGCGGCTAGCGGAACCACCACAGATACGCAGTATTTT. The encoded protein is CASSPSGAASGTTTDTQYF.